What follows are 18 T cell receptor beta chains derived from one specimen sequenced in a study of blood T cell repertoires in COVID-19. Data came from immunoSEQ multiplex PCR; TCRdb stores just in-frame clones and leaves some out. The top ten hold about 12% of the sample, which has 170,000 or so clones, more than 75% seen once. The specimen sequenced was peripheral blood. These receptors were taken from an older woman with COVID-19, enrolled during active disease.

Only one count was recorded for this clone. The CDR3 spells CASRRGQGSYNEQFF. The CDR3 DNA follows: TGTGCCAGCAGGCGGGGACAGGGGTCCTACAATGAGCAGTTCTTC. This chain joins TRBV27 and TRBJ2-1, with 10 bases identical to TRBD1. V shed 6 bases, J shed 1 base, and the junction held 3 bases outside the gene matches. CDR1 MNHEY and CDR2 SMNVEV come from the germline V gene (reference sequence). This CDR3 spans 15 amino acids.

The table lists this clone with a count of one. The J gene is TRBJ2-3, the V gene TRBV3-1 (or the pseudogene TRBV3-2); D uncertain. Between the trimmed V and J ends, which lost 2 bases and 2 bases, there was a span of 2 bases. The CDR3 spans 12 residues. Germline V gene sequence: CDR1 LGHDT, CDR2 YNNKEL (reference sequence). CDR3 DNA: TGTGCCAGCAGCCAACACACAGATACGCAGTATTTT. Translated: CASSQHTDTQYF.

This clone was found many times. The chain employs TRBV11-3 and TRBJ2-1; 9 positions agree with TRBD2. The CDR3 extends over 15 amino acids. CDR1 SGHNT and CDR2 YENEEA come from the germline V gene. V shed 3 bases, J shed 4 bases, and the junction held 4 bases outside the gene matches. This CDR3 is CASSLRLAEYNEQFF. In nucleotides, the CDR3 is TGTGCCAGCAGCTTGCGACTAGCGGAATACAATGAGCAGTTCTTC. Variable domain in full (rest from reference TRBV11-3 and TRBJ2-1): EAGVVQSPRYKIIEKKQPVAFWCNPISGHNTLYWYLQNLGQGPELLIRYENEEAVDDSQLPKDRFSAERLKGVDSTLKIQPAELGDSAVYLCASSLRLAEYNEQFFGPGTRLTVL.

This chain uses TRBV24-1 with TRBJ2-3; 7 nucleotides match TRBD2. J lost 0 bases, V lost 3 bases, and 2 bases had no gene match. The germline V gene encodes CDR1 KGHDR and CDR2 SFDVKD. This CDR3 contains 15 residues. CDR3 nucleotide sequence: TGTGCCACCAGTGATCTTAGCGGGAGCACAGATACGCAGTATTTT. Amino acid sequence: CATSDLSGSTDTQYF.

V gene TRBV7-2 combines with J gene TRBJ2-7; 10 nucleotides align to TRBD2. The CDR3 runs 15 residues. The germline V gene encodes CDR1 SGHTA and CDR2 FQGNSA. V lost 1 base, J lost 4 bases, and 4 bases stayed unmatched. The CDR3 bases are TGTGCCAGCAGCTTAGATCCAGCGGGAGGGTACGAGCAGTACTTC. It encodes CASSLDPAGGYEQYF.

The J gene is TRBJ2-7, the V gene TRBV30; possible D gene TRBD1, 5 bases. This CDR3 contains 13 residues. Germline values: CDR1 GTSNPN, CDR2 SVGIG (reference sequence). Trimming stripped 3 bases from V and 3 bases from J, with 12 bases between. CDR3 coding DNA: TGTGCCTGGAGCCTAAAGACAGACTACGAGCAGTACTTC. Translating gives CAWSLKTDYEQYF.

The chain employs TRBV19 and TRBJ2-3; tentative D call: TRBD2 (6 bases). The CDR3 has 12 amino acids. Trimming cost V 9 bases and J 6 bases, with 13 bases left between them. Germline-derived CDR1 and CDR2 are LNHDA and SQIVND (reference sequence). CDR3: CASGTSGDTQYF. For the CDR3, the DNA is TGTGCCAGCGGGACTTCAGGCGATACGCAGTATTTT.

V is TRBV5-1 and J is TRBJ2-1, with TRBD2 matching 7 bases. The CDR3 loop spans 15 amino acids. Germline V gene lookup returns CDR1 SGHRS and CDR2 YFSETQ. V gave up 5 bases and J gave up 4 bases; unmatched junction bases: 9. CDR3 bases: TGCGCCAGCAGTGGCGGACTAGGGAAGTACAATGAGCAGTTCTTC. It is translated as CASSGGLGKYNEQFF.

The rearrangement uses TRBV7-2 and TRBJ2-7; TRBD2 matches at 7 bases. Germline CDR1 SGHTA, CDR2 FQGNSA. Trimming removed 9 bases from V and 5 bases from J; junction bases left unmatched: 13. CDR3 length equals 14 residues. The CDR3 DNA reads TGTGCCAGTACAATAGGCGGGAGTATCAACGAGCAGTACTTC. This encodes CASTIGGSINEQYF. The variable domain in full, completed from reference TRBV7-2 and TRBJ2-7, reads GAGVSQSPSNKVTEKGKDVELRCDPISGHTALYWYRQSLGQGLEFLIYFQGNSAPDKSGLPSDRFSAERTGGSVSTLTIQRTQQEDSAVYLCASTIGGSINEQYFGPGTRLTVT.

This chain connects TRBV5-1 to TRBJ2-1, with TRBD2 identical over 10 bases. The CDR3 is made up of 16 amino acids. Germline V lookup: CDR1 SGHRS, CDR2 YFSETQ. The junction had 11 bases not matched to a gene; V was cut back by 4 bases and J by 7 bases. The CDR3 nucleotides read TGCGCCAGCAGCCTGCGGGTGGCTAGCGGGAGTAATGAGCAGTTCTTC. Translating gives CASSLRVASGSNEQFF.

This clone came up a few times. The genes are TRBV5-1 and TRBJ1-2; D might be TRBD1 (5 bases). Germline-derived CDR1 and CDR2 are SGHRS and YFSETQ. The CDR3 runs 14 residues. Trimming left V 6 bases short and J 7 bases short, with 19 bases between. The CDR3: CASTAVGGGSGYTF. DNA for the CDR3: TGCGCCAGCACCGCGGTCGGTGGGGGGTCTGGCTACACCTTC.

The rearrangement uses TRBV6-5 and TRBJ1-6; TRBD1 matches 8 bases. Trimming removed 2 bases from V and 9 bases from J; junction bases left unmatched: 6. In germline, CDR1 is MNHEY, CDR2 SVGAGI. This CDR3 is built from 15 residues. The CDR3 bases are TGTGCCAGCAGTTACCGGACAGGGACCGGTTCACCCCTCCACTTT. It is translated as CASSYRTGTGSPLHF.

In this sample, this clone turned up a few times. The chain recombines TRBV3-1 (or the pseudogene TRBV3-2) with TRBJ2-7; a weak D match, TRBD2 (6 bases). V was trimmed by 1 base and J by 3 bases, leaving 10 bases between them. The CDR3 consists of 14 residues. CDR1 is LGHDT and CDR2 is YNNKEL in the germline V gene (reference sequence). In DNA, the CDR3 is TGTGCCAGCAGCCAAGTTAGCGGAGACTACGAGCAGTACTTC. This sequence encodes CASSQVSGDYEQYF.

The chain couples TRBV6-1 to TRBJ1-1, with D possibly TRBD1 on 6 matching bases. The CDR3 sequence is 12 residues long. The V end was cut by 2 bases, the J end by 7 bases, with 8 bases between. Germline V lookup: CDR1 MNHNS, CDR2 SASEGT. The CDR3 nucleotides read TGTGCCAGCAGTGAACAGGGGCTTGAAGCTTTCTTT. It encodes CASSEQGLEAFF.

The chain couples TRBV6-6 to TRBJ2-7; the match to TRBD1 covers 7 bases. The CDR3 spans 14 residues. Unmatched junction bases numbered 7, after V lost 7 bases and J lost 1 base. Germline V gives CDR1 MNHNY, CDR2 SVGAGI (reference sequence). Written as DNA, the CDR3 is TGTGCCAGCACTAATAGACAGGGTTCCTACGAGCAGTACTTC. This translates into CASTNRQGSYEQYF.

This clone appeared a single time. This rearrangement joins TRBV27 to TRBJ1-5, with D perhaps matching TRBD1 (5 bases). This CDR3 spans 15 amino acids. Germline V CDR1 and CDR2: MNHEY, SMNVEV (reference sequence). Trimming cost V 6 bases and J 2 bases, with 14 bases left between them. The chain's CDR3 is CASSTTTGGNQPQHF. The DNA of the CDR3 is TGTGCCAGCAGCACTACCACAGGCGGCAATCAGCCCCAGCATTTT.

This chain links TRBV30 with TRBJ1-2, with D hard to call. The CDR3 covers 14 residues. Trimming left V 3 bases short and J 5 bases short, with 16 bases between. Germline CDR1 and CDR2: GTSNPN and SVGIG (reference sequence). The CDR3 loop is CAWSLGEPAYGYTF. Here the CDR3 DNA reads TGTGCCTGGAGCTTAGGAGAACCGGCATATGGCTACACCTTC.

This chain joins TRBV9 and TRBJ1-4; D is perhaps TRBD1 (6 bases). Trimming took off 0 bases at V and 4 bases at J, with 7 bases between the two ends. Looked up from germline, CDR1 is SGDLS and CDR2 is YYNGEE. There are 14 residues in the CDR3. The CDR3 DNA reads as TGTGCCAGCAGCGTAGGACAGGATAATGAAAAACTGTTTTTT. It translates to CASSVGQDNEKLFF.